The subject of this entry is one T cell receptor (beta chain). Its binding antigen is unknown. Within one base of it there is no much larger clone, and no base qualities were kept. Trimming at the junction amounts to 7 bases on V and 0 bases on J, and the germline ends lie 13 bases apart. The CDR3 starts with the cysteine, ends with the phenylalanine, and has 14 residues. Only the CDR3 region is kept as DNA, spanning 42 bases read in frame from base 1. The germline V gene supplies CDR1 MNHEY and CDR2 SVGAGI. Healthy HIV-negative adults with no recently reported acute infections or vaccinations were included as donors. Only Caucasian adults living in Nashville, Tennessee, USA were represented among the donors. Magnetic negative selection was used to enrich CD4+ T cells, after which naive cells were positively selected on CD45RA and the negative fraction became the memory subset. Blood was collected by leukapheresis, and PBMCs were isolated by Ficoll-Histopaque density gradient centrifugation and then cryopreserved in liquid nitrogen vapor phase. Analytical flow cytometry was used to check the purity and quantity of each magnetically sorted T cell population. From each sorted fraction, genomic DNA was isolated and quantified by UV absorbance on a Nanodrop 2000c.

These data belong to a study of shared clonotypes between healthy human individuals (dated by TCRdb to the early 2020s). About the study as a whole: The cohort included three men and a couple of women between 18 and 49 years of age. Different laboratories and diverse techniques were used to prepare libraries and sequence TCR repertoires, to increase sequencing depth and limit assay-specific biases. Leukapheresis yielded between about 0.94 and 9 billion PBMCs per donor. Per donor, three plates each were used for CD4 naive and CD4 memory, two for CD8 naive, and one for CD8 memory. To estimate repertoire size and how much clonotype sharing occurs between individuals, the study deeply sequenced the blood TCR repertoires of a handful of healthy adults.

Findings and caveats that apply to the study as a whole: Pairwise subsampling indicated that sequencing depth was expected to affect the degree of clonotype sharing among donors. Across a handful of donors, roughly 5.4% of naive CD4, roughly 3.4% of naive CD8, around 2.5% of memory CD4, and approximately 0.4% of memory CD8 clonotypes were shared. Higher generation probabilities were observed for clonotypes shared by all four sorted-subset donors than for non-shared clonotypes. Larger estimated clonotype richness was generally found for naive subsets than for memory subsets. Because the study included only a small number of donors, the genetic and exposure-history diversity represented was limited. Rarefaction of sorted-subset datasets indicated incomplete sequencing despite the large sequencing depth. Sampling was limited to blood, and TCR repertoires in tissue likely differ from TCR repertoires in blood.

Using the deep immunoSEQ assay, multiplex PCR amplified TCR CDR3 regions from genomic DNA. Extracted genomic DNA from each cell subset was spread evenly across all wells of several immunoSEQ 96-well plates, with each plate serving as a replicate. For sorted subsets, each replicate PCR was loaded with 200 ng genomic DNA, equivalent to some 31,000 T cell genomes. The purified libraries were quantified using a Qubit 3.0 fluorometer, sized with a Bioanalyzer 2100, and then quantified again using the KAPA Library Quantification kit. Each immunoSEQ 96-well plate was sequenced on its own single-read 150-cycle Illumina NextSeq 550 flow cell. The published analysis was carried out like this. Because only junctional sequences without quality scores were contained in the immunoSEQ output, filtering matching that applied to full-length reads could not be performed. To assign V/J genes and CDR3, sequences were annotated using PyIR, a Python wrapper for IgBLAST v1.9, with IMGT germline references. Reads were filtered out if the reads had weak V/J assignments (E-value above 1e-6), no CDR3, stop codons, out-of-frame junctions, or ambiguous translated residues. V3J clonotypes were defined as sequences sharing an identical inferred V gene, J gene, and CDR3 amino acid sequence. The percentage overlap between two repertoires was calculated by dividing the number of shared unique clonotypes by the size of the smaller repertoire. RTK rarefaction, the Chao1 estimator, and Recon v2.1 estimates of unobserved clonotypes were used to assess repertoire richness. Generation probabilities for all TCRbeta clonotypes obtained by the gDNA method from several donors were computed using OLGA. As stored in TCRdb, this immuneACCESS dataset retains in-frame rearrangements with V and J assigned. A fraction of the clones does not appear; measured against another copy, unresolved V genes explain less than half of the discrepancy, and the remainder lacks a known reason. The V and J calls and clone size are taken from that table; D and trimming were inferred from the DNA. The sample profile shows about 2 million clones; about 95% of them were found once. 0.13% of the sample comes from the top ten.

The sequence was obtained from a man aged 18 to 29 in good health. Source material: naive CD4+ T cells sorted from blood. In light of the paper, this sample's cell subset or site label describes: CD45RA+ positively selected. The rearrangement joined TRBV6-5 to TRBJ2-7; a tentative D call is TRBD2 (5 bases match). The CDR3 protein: CASMAAATSYEQYF. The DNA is TGTGCCAGCATGGCAGCGGCAACCTCCTACGAGCAGTACTTC.